The 32 T cell receptor beta chains listed next were all sequenced from one sample in a study of cytomegalovirus exposure and HLA in healthy donors. Some clones are missing from TCRdb's copy, which holds only in-frame ones; the method was immunoSEQ multiplex PCR. The repertoire holds roughly 70,000 clones, with around four fifths as singletons. The material sequenced was PBMCs. The receptors were sampled from a man aged 25 to 40 in good health and CMV-seronegative.

V is TRBV6-5 and J is TRBJ2-3; 7 bases match TRBD1. Unmatched junction bases numbered 7, after V lost 4 bases and J lost 0 bases. The germline V gene encodes CDR1 MNHEY and CDR2 SVGAGI. There are 16 residues in the CDR3. CDR3 amino acids: CASSSWTGPSTDTQYF. The CDR3 region has the DNA TGTGCCAGCAGTTCCTGGACAGGTCCTAGCACAGATACGCAGTATTTT.

The rearrangement joins TRBV28 to TRBJ2-2; TRBD1 matches at 9 bases. The trim removed 8 bases at V and 3 bases at J, leaving 1 base unmatched. This CDR3 has 13 residues. CDR1 is MDHEN and CDR2 is SYDVKM in the germline V gene. The CDR3 bases are TGTGCCAGCGGACAGGGGTACACCGGGGAGCTGTTTTTT. Protein sequence: CASGQGYTGELFF.

The chain couples TRBV27 to TRBJ2-3, with 8 bases lining up with TRBD2. V shed 6 bases and J 4 bases; nucleotides not matched to a gene: 9. Germline V gives CDR1 MNHEY, CDR2 SMNVEV (reference sequence). The CDR3 covers 15 residues. The CDR3 coding sequence is TGTGCCAGCAGACCCAGCGGGAGTATTCCAGATACGCAGTATTTT. Protein: CASRPSGSIPDTQYF.

Here the CDR3 reads CASSILAAYNEQFF. In nucleotides, the CDR3 is TGTGCCAGTAGTATTTTGGCGGCGTACAATGAGCAGTTCTTC. The J gene is TRBJ2-1, the V gene TRBV19; the D is unclear. The germline CDR1 and CDR2 sequences are LNHDA and SQIVND (reference sequence). The CDR3 consists of 14 residues. The ends were cut back, 3 bases at V and 4 bases at J, with 10 bases in the middle.

The rearrangement joins TRBV9 to TRBJ1-4; D is undetermined. V was pared by 2 bases and J by 0 bases, with 5 bases between. Germline CDR1 and CDR2: SGDLS and YYNGEE. The CDR3 contains 14 residues. CDR3 loop: CASSVGATNEKLFF. CDR3 sequence (DNA): TGTGCCAGCAGCGTGGGAGCAACTAATGAAAAACTGTTTTTT.

The chain uses TRBV28 and TRBJ1-2; D gene unclear. Germline CDR1 MDHEN, CDR2 SYDVKM. With 7 bases removed from V and 8 bases from J, the gap between germline ends came to 17 bases. The CDR3 has 13 amino acids. CDR3: CASITGDTGGYTF. The CDR3 DNA is TGTGCCAGCATTACCGGGGATACTGGAGGCTACACCTTC.

CDR3 nucleotide sequence: TGTGCCAGCAGCCCCGGACTAGCGCCTTCCAATGAGCAGTTCTTC. Its protein is CASSPGLAPSNEQFF. This chain connects TRBV7-6 to TRBJ2-1; 9 positions match TRBD2. CDR3 length equals 15 residues. V lost 5 bases and J lost 6; bases outside the gene matches: 8. In germline, CDR1 is SGHVS, CDR2 FNYEAQ.

The chain is built from TRBV27 and TRBJ2-5; maybe TRBD2 (5 bases). In germline, CDR1 is MNHEY, CDR2 SMNVEV (reference sequence). CDR3 size: 13 residues. Trimming cost V 3 bases and J 8 bases, with 13 bases left between them. The CDR3 nucleotides read TGTGCCAGCAGTTTCGGTGGCCGGGGAACCCAGTACTTC. Translation gives CASSFGGRGTQYF.

In regard to this clone: Within the sample, other DNA sequences also encode this same CDR3. V is TRBV7-2 and J is TRBJ1-1, with a tentative D call TRBD1 (5 bases). Trimming took 4 bases from V and 1 from J, leaving 7 bases between them. This CDR3 comprises 13 residues. Germline values: CDR1 SGHTA, CDR2 FQGNSA. For the CDR3, the DNA is TGTGCCAGCAGCTCCGACAGGAACACTGAAGCTTTCTTT. Translation: CASSSDRNTEAFF.

The chain is built from TRBV11-1 and TRBJ1-2, with D unclear. Germline CDR1 is SGHAT and CDR2 is FQDESV (reference sequence). CDR3 size: 14 residues. V lost 3 bases and J 1 base, leaving 9 bases between the germline ends. CDR3 amino acids: CASSLSDLNYGYTF. In nucleotides, the CDR3 is TGTGCCAGCAGCTTGTCAGATCTTAACTATGGCTACACCTTC.

The chain recombines TRBV30 with TRBJ2-3; 12 nucleotides align to TRBD2. Germline V gene lookup returns CDR1 GTSNPN and CDR2 SVGIG (reference sequence). Germline trimming cut 5 bases from V and 4 bases from J; bases unmatched to any gene: 4. The CDR3 contains 14 residues. The CDR3 region is CAWSSGGAPDTQYF. DNA of the CDR3: TGTGCCTGGTCTAGCGGGGGGGCCCCAGATACGCAGTATTTT.

The chain combines TRBV23-1 with TRBJ1-5; maybe TRBD1 (5 bases). TRBV23-1 is an ORF; its function is uncertain. Deletions cut 6 bases from V and 0 bases from J, with 21 bases between. This CDR3 is built from 18 residues. CDR3 region: CASSPNRYPFDSNQPQHF. The CDR3 coding sequence is TGCGCCAGCAGCCCCAACAGGTACCCCTTTGATAGCAATCAGCCCCAGCATTTT.

This clone occurred a few times. The rearrangement uses TRBV6-1 and TRBJ1-5; the D gene is possibly TRBD1 (5 bases). Germline-derived CDR1 and CDR2 are MNHNS and SASEGT. The CDR3 has 14 amino acids. V was pared by 10 bases and J by 3 bases, with 16 bases between. CDR3 bases: TGTGCCACCCTTCAAAGGGGTTACAATCAGCCCCAGCATTTT. It yields the protein CATLQRGYNQPQHF.

The chain employs TRBV6-5 and TRBJ1-1; no firm D call. There are 14 residues in the CDR3. Trimming removed 2 bases at V and 1 base at J, with 8 bases between. CDR1 is MNHEY, CDR2 SVGAGI, per germline. CDR3 sequence reads: CASSYAEGNTEAFF. In DNA form, the CDR3 reads TGTGCCAGCAGTTACGCGGAAGGGAACACTGAAGCTTTCTTT.

The chain is built from TRBV11-2 and TRBJ1-4, with 8 bases fitting TRBD1. The V and J ends lost 4 bases and 8 bases, in that order; junction bases with no gene match: 18. The CDR3 consists of 18 residues. Germline V gene data show CDR1 as SGHAT and CDR2 as FQNNGV. DNA for the CDR3: TGTGCCAGCAGCTCTTCCGACACTCGTGACAGGGGCCGCGAAAAACTGTTTTTT. It encodes CASSSSDTRDRGREKLFF.

V usage is TRBV14 and J usage is TRBJ2-7, with TRBD2 as a possible D gene (5 bases). CDR3 size: 13 residues. V was pared by 4 bases and J by 2 bases, with 9 bases between. Germline V gives CDR1 SGHDN, CDR2 FVKESK. The CDR3 DNA sequence: TGTGCCAGCAGCCGCGGGCCCACCTACGAGCAGTACTTC. Amino acids: CASSRGPTYEQYF.

The rearrangement uses TRBV7-3 and TRBJ1-1; a weak D match, TRBD1 (6 bases). V was shortened by 6 bases and J by 0 bases, with 8 bases between the two germline ends. Germline V gene data show CDR1 as SGHTA and CDR2 as FQGTGA. The CDR3 is 13 amino acids. CDR3 amino acids: CASSRTVNTEAFF. CDR3 nucleotide sequence: TGTGCCAGCAGTCGGACAGTGAACACTGAAGCTTTCTTT.

CDR3 amino acids: CSVEPRGYYGYTF. As DNA, the CDR3 is TGCAGCGTTGAGCCTCGGGGGTACTATGGCTACACCTTC. This chain connects TRBV29-1 to TRBJ1-2; D possibly corresponds to TRBD1 (5 bases). The V end lost 3 bases, the J end lost 3 bases, and 11 bases lay between the germline ends. The CDR3 spans 13 residues. Germline CDR1 is SQVTM and CDR2 is ANQGSEA.

J is TRBJ2-7 and V is TRBV11-3; D gene unclear. Between the trimmed V and J ends, which lost 5 bases and 0 bases, there was a span of 20 bases. Germline V CDR1 and CDR2: SGHNT, YENEEA. There are 17 residues in the CDR3. The chain's CDR3 is CASSTINPERSSYEQYV. CDR3 in DNA: TGTGCCAGCAGCACTATCAACCCGGAGAGGAGCTCCTACGAGCAGTACGTC.

The chain uses TRBV18 and TRBJ2-7; TRBD1 is a possible D gene (6 bases). The CDR3 loop spans 12 amino acids. The V gene's germline CDR1 is KGHSH and CDR2 LQKENI. Trimming removed 6 bases from V and 4 bases from J, with 10 bases in between. The CDR3 sequence: CASSLTGYEQYV. CDR3 nucleotides: TGTGCCAGCTCCCTCACAGGGTACGAGCAGTACGTC.

The chain uses TRBV9 and TRBJ1-1; possible D gene TRBD1, 6 bases. The V gene lost 4 bases and the J gene lost 4 bases, with 14 bases spanning the gap. The germline gives CDR1 SGDLS, CDR2 YYNGEE. The CDR3 runs 14 residues. CDR3 protein: CASSQAGGGTEAFF. In DNA, the CDR3 is TGTGCCAGCAGCCAGGCGGGGGGCGGCACTGAAGCTTTCTTT. The full variable domain, its missing parts supplied by reference TRBV9 and TRBJ1-1, is DSGVTQTPKHLITATGQRVTLRCSPRSGDLSVYWYQQSLDQGLQFLIQYYNGEERAKGNILERFSAQQFPDLHSELNLSSLELGDSALYFCASSQAGGGTEAFFGQGTRLTVV.

The chain couples TRBV7-9 to TRBJ2-1; no clear D gene. This CDR3 contains 12 residues. The V and J ends lost 0 bases and 5 bases respectively, with 2 bases between them. Germline values: CDR1 SEHNR, CDR2 FQNEAQ (reference sequence). CDR3 DNA sequence: TGTGCCAGCAGCTTAGCTAACAATGAGCAGTTCTTC. Amino acids: CASSLANNEQFF. The entire variable domain, with the rest obtained from reference TRBV7-9 and TRBJ2-1, is as follows: DTGVSQNPRHKITKRGQNVTFRCDPISEHNRLYWYRQTLGQGPEFLTYFQNEAQLEKSRLLSDRFSAERPKGSFSTLEIQRTEQGDSAMYLCASSLANNEQFFGPGTRLTVL.

The CDR3 sequence is CASSIPNQPQHF. The CDR3 DNA reads as TGTGCCAGCTCCATCCCAAATCAGCCCCAGCATTTT. The V and J genes are TRBV18 and TRBJ1-5; D remains unclear. This CDR3 has 12 residues. In germline, CDR1 is KGHSH, CDR2 LQKENI. Between the trimmed V and J ends, which lost 6 bases and 4 bases, there was a span of 7 bases.

In the case of this clone: A junction boundary mismatches the germline segment, possibly from a read error. The V call is TRBV4-1, the J call TRBJ2-5; 13 nucleotides line up with TRBD2. Germline CDR1 MGHRA, CDR2 YSYEKL. The CDR3 extends over 16 amino acids. CDR3: CASSQDRTSGSETQYF. CDR3 in DNA: TGTGCCAGCAGCCAAGATCGGACTAGCGGGAGCGAGACCCAGTACTTC.

J is TRBJ2-5 and V is TRBV6-1; the match to TRBD2 covers 8 bases. The CDR3 runs 15 residues. The germline gives CDR1 MNHNS, CDR2 SASEGT. V was clipped by 4 bases and J by 1 base; unmatched bases: 5. The CDR3 loop reads CASSAKAGVQETQYF. The CDR3 DNA reads TGTGCCAGCAGTGCAAAAGCGGGAGTCCAAGAGACCCAGTACTTC.

This clone appeared a single time. The chain combines TRBV28 with TRBJ1-2; D ambiguous. From germline, CDR1 is MDHEN and CDR2 SYDVKM. The CDR3 is 11 residues long. Deletions cut 4 bases from V and 5 bases from J, with 5 bases between. The CDR3 DNA reads as TGTGCCAGCAGTTCAGATTATGGCTACACCTTC. Translated: CASSSDYGYTF.

The chain has TRBV6-5 and TRBJ1-5, with D unclear. The germline V gene encodes CDR1 MNHEY and CDR2 SVGAGI. V dropped 7 bases and J dropped 7 bases, with 14 bases sitting between them. The CDR3 runs to 13 residues. CDR3 amino acids: CASTSRVGQPQHF. The CDR3 DNA is TGTGCCAGCACCTCGAGGGTGGGACAGCCCCAGCATTTT.

The genes are TRBV13 and TRBJ2-3; TRBD1 is a possible D gene (5 bases). The CDR3 totals 15 residues. Deletions cut 1 base from V and 11 bases from J, with 19 bases between. Germline V gene data show CDR1 as PRHDT and CDR2 as FYEKMQ (reference sequence). The CDR3: CASSLVGSRQGRQYF. The CDR3 DNA is TGTGCCAGCAGCTTAGTCGGGTCTCGTCAGGGTCGGCAGTATTTT.

The V and J genes are TRBV7-9 and TRBJ2-7; 9 bases agree with TRBD1. The V gene end was trimmed by 5 bases and the J gene end by 3 bases; junction bases not matched to a gene: 8. Per the germline V gene, CDR1 is SEHNR and CDR2 is FQNEAQ (reference sequence). CDR3 length: 15 residues. The CDR3 here is CASSPRTGVHYEQYF. In DNA form, the CDR3 reads TGTGCCAGCAGCCCCCGGACAGGGGTTCACTACGAGCAGTACTTC.

This clone was seen more than once but under ten times. The V and J genes are TRBV5-5 and TRBJ2-7, with no clear D. Germline V lookup: CDR1 SGHKS, CDR2 YYEKEE (reference sequence). The CDR3 loop spans 13 amino acids. Trimming removed 0 bases at V and 3 bases at J, with 7 bases between. The CDR3 is CASSLEAYYEQYV. The CDR3 DNA sequence: TGTGCCAGCAGCTTGGAGGCCTACTACGAGCAGTACGTC.

V is TRBV6-4 and J is TRBJ1-3; D not certain. Germline CDR1 and CDR2: MRHNA and SNTAGT. This CDR3 has 13 residues. Trimming removed 7 bases from V and 0 bases from J, with 7 bases in between. The CDR3 loop is CASIQVSGNTIYF. The CDR3 nucleotides are TGTGCCAGCATTCAGGTCTCTGGAAACACCATATATTTT.

The chain carries TRBV7-2 and TRBJ1-1; unclear D gene. This CDR3 has 13 amino acids. The ends were cut back, 5 bases at V and 5 bases at J, with 12 bases in the middle. Germline V lookup: CDR1 SGHTA, CDR2 FQGNSA. CDR3 region: CASSRLEGTEAFF. For the CDR3, the DNA is TGTGCCAGCAGCCGTCTGGAGGGAACTGAAGCTTTCTTT. The entire variable domain, with the rest obtained from reference TRBV7-2 and TRBJ1-1, is as follows: GAGVSQSPSNKVTEKGKDVELRCDPISGHTALYWYRQSLGQGLEFLIYFQGNSAPDKSGLPSDRFSAERTGGSVSTLTIQRTQQEDSAVYLCASSRLEGTEAFFGQGTRLTVV.